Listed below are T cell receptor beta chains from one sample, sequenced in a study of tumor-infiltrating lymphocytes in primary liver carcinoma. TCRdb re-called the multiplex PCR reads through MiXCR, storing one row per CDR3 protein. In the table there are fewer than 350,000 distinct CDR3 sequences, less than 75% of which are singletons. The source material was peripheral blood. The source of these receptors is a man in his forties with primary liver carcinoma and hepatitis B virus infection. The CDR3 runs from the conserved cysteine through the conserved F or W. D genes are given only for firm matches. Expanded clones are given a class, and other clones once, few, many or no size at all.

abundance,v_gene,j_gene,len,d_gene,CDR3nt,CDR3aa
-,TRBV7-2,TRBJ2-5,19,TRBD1,TGTGCCAGCAGCTTAGAAGGGAGCCAGACAGGGGGCGATCGGGAGACCCAGTACTTC,CASSLEGSQTGGDRETQYF
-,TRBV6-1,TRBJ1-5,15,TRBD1,TGTGCCAGCAGAGCGACAGGGGGTGGCAATCAGCCCCAGCATTTT,CASRATGGGNQPQHF
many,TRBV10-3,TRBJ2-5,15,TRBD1,TGTGCCATCAGTGAGCTAGGACAGGGTCGGGAGACCCAGTACTTC,CAISELGQGRETQYF
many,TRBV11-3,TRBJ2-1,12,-,TGTGCCAGCAGCTTAACGACGGATGAGCAGTTCTTC,CASSLTTDEQFF
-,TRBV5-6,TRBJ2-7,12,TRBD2,TGTGCCAGCAGCTCGACTAGCCTTGAGCAGTACTTC,CASSSTSLEQYF
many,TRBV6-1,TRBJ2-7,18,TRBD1,TGTGCCAGCAGTGAAGCGGTTATTGGGACAGGGAGCTCCTACGAGCAGTACTTC,CASSEAVIGTGSSYEQYF
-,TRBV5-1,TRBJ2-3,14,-,TGCGACAGCAGCTCAATGACGGGATCATATACGCAGTATTTT,CDSSSMTGSYTQYF
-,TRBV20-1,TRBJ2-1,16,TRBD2,TGCAGTGCTAGAGAGGGTAGCGGGAGCTCCTACAATGAGCAGTTCTTC,CSAREGSGSSYNEQFF
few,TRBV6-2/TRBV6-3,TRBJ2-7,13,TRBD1,TGTGCCAGCAGAGGGACAGGGTCCTACGAGCAGTACTTC,CASRGTGSYEQYF
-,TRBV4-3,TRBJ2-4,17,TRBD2,TGCGCCAGCAGCCGGGTACTAGCGGGAAGCATGGAAAACACTCAGTACTTC,CASSRVLAGSMENTQYF
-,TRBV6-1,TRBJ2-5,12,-,TGTGCCAGCAGAGCGACAAAATCTAGCCAGTACTTC,CASRATKSSQYF
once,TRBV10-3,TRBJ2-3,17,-,TGTGCCATCAGTGAGTCGACCAGCGCCGATCTCACAGATACGCAGTATTTT,CAISESTSADLTDTQYF
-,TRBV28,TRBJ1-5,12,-,TGTGCCAGCAGGGGGGGAGGGCAGCCCCAGCATTTT,CASRGGGQPQHF
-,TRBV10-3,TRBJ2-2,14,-,TGTGCCATAATGAGGGACGGCGGCACCGGGGAGCTGTCTTTT,CAIMRDGGTGELSF
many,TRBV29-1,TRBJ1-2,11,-,TGCAGCGTTGGGGAGAACTATGGCTACACCTTC,CSVGENYGYTF